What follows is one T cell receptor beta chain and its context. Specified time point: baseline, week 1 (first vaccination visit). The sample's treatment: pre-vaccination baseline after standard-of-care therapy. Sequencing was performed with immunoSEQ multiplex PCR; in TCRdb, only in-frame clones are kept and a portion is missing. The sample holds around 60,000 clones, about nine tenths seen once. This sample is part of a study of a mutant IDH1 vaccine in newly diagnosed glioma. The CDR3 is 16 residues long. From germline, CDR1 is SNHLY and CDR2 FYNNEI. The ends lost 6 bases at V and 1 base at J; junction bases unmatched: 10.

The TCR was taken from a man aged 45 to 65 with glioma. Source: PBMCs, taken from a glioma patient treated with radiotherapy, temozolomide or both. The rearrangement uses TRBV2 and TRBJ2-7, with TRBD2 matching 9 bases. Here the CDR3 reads CASRGGRSGRSYEQYF. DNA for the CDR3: TGTGCCAGCAGGGGGGGGAGGAGCGGGAGGTCCTACGAGCAGTACTTC.